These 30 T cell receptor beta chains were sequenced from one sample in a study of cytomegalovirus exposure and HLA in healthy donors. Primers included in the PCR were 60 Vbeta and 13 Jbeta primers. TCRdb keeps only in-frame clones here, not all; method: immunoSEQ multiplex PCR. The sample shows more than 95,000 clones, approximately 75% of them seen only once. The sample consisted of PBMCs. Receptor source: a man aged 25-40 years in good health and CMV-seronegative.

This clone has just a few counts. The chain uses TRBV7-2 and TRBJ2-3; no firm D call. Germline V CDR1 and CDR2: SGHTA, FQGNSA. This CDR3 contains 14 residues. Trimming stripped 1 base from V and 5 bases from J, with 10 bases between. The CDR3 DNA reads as TGTGCCAGCAGCTTAGTAGGCAGCGAAGATACGCAGTATTTT. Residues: CASSLVGSEDTQYF.

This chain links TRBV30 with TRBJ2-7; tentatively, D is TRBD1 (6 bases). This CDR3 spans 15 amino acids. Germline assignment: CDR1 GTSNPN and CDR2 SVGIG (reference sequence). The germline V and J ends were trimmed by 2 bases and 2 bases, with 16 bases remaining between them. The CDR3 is CAWSSPRTATYEQYF. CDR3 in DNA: TGTGCCTGGAGTTCCCCCCGGACAGCGACCTACGAGCAGTACTTC.

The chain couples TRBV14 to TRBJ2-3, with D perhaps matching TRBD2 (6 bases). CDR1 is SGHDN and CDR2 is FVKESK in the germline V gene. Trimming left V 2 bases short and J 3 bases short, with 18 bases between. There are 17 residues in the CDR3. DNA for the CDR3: TGTGCCAGCAGCCAAAGACTTAGCGGTGATCTAACAGATACGCAGTATTTT. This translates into CASSQRLSGDLTDTQYF.

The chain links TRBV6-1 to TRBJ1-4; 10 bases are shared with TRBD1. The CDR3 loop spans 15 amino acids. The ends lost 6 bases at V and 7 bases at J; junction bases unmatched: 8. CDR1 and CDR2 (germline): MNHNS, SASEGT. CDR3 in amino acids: CASSFMTGGVEKLFF. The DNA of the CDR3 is TGTGCCAGCAGCTTCATGACAGGGGGCGTTGAAAAACTGTTTTTT.

The CDR3 DNA sequence: TGCAGTGTTCCGCAGTTCTACGAGCAGTACTTC. This encodes CSVPQFYEQYF. The chain uses TRBV20-1 and TRBJ2-7; no firm D call. The CDR3 loop spans 11 amino acids. V was cut by 7 bases and J by 3 bases, with 10 bases left in between. Germline CDR1 and CDR2: DFQATT and SNEGSKA (reference sequence).

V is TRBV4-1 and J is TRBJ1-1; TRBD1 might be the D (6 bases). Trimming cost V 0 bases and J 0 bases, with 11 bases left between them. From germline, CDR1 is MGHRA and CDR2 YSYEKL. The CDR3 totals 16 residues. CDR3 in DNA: TGCGCCAGCAGCCAAGAGGACAGTCTCATGAACACTGAAGCTTTCTTT. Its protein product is CASSQEDSLMNTEAFF.

CDR3 nucleotide sequence: TGCGCCAGCAGCTTTATCGGCGGGGGGGCCGAAGATACGCAGTATTTT. Protein product: CASSFIGGGAEDTQYF. J is TRBJ2-3 and V is TRBV5-1; 9 positions match TRBD2. Trimming at V came to 2 bases and at J to 5 bases, leaving 9 bases not matched to a gene. The germline CDR1 and CDR2 sequences are SGHRS and YFSETQ. The CDR3 totals 16 residues.

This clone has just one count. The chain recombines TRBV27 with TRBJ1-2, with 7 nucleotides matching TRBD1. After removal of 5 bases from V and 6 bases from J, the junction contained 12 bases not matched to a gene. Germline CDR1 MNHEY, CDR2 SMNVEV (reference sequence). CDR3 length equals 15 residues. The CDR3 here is CASSPTGTVSNGYTF. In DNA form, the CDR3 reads TGTGCCAGCAGTCCAACCGGGACAGTGTCGAATGGCTACACCTTC.

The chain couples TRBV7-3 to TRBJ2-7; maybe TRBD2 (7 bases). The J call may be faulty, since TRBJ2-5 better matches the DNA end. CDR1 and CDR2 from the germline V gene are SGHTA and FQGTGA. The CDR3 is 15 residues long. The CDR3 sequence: CASSLLAGASGTQYF. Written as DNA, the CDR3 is TGTGCCAGCAGCTTGCTCGCGGGGGCCTCAGGGACCCAGTACTTC.

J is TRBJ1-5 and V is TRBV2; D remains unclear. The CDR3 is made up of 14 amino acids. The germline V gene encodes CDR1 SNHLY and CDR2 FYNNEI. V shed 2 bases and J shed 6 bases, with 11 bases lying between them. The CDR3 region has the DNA TGTGCCAGCAGTGAATCCCGGGAGGGTCAGCCCCAGCATTTT. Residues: CASSESREGQPQHF.

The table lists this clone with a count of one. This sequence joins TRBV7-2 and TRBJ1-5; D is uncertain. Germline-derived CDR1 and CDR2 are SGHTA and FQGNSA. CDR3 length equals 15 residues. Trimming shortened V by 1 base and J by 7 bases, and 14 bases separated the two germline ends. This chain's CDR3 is CASSLEPAEPQPQHF. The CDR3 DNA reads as TGTGCCAGCAGCTTAGAGCCGGCGGAGCCCCAGCCCCAGCATTTT.

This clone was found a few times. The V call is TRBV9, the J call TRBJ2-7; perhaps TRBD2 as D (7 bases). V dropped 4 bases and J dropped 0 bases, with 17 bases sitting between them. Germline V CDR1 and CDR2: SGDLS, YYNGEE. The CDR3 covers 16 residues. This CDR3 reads CASSPTGQRGSYEQYF. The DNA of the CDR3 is TGTGCCAGCAGCCCCACAGGGCAGCGGGGCTCCTACGAGCAGTACTTC. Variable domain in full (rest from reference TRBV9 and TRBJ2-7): DSGVTQTPKHLITATGQRVTLRCSPRSGDLSVYWYQQSLDQGLQFLIQYYNGEERAKGNILERFSAQQFPDLHSELNLSSLELGDSALYFCASSPTGQRGSYEQYFGPGTRLTVT.

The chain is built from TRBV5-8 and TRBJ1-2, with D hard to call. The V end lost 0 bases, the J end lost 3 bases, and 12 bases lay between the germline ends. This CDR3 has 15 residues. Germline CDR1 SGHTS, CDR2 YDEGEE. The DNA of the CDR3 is TGTGCCAGCAGCTTGGCCCCCGTCGGTGACTATGGCTACACCTTC. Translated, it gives CASSLAPVGDYGYTF.

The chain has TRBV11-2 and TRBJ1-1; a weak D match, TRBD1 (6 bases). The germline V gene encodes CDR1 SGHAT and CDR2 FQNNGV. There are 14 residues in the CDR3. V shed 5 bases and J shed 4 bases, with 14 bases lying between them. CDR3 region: CASSQMDRGTEAFF. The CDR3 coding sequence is TGTGCCAGCAGCCAGATGGACAGAGGCACTGAAGCTTTCTTT.

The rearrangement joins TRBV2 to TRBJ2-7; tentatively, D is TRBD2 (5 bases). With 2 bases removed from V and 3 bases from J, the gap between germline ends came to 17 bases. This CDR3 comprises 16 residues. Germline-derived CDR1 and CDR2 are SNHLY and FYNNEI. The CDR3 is CASSERVVREGYEQYF. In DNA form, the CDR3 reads TGTGCCAGCAGTGAACGGGTTGTTAGAGAGGGCTACGAGCAGTACTTC.

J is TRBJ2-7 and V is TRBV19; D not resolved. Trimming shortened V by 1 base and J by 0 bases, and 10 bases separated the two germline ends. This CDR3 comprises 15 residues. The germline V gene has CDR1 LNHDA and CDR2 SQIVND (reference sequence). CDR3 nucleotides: TGTGCCAGTAGTATAGCCCCTAGGAGCTCCTACGAGCAGTACTTC. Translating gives CASSIAPRSSYEQYF.

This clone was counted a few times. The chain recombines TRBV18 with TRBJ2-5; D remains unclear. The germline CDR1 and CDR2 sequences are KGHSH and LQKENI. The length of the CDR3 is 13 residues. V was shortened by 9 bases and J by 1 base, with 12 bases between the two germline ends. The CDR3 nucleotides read TGTGCCAGTTCCAAGAGACTCCAAGAGACCCAGTACTTC. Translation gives CASSKRLQETQYF.

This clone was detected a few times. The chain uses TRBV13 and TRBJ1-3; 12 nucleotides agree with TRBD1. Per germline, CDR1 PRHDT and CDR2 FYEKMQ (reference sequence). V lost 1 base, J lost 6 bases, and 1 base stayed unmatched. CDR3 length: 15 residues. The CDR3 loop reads CASSLVGQGANTIYF. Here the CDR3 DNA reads TGTGCCAGCAGCTTAGTGGGACAGGGGGCAAACACCATATATTTT.

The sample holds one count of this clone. CDR3 in amino acids: CAISEPGGDLSEQFF. The CDR3 nucleotides read TGTGCCATCAGTGAACCCGGAGGAGATTTAAGTGAGCAGTTCTTC. J is TRBJ2-1 and V is TRBV10-3; D is perhaps TRBD2 (5 bases). This CDR3 comprises 15 residues. Germline CDR1 is ENHRY and CDR2 is SYGVKD. Trimming removed 3 bases at V and 9 bases at J, with 18 bases between.

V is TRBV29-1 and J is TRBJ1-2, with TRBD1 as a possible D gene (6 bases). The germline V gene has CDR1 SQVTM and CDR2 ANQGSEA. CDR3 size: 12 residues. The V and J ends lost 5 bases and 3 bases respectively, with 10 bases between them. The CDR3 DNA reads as TGCAGCGTTTTAGGGGGAGACTATGGCTACACCTTC. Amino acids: CSVLGGDYGYTF.

The CDR3: CASSWGVGYGYTF. CDR3 coding DNA: TGCGCCAGCAGCTGGGGCGTCGGCTATGGCTACACCTTC. The genes are TRBV5-1 and TRBJ1-2, with a tentative D call TRBD1 (5 bases). The CDR3 spans 13 residues. Germline CDR1 is SGHRS and CDR2 is YFSETQ. Trimming took off 3 bases at V and 4 bases at J, with 10 bases between the two ends.

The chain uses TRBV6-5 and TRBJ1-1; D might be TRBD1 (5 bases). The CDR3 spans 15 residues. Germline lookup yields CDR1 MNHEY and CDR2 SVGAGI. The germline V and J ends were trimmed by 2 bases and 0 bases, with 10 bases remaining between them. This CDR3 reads CASSYGAGMNTEAFF. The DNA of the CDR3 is TGTGCCAGCAGTTACGGGGCAGGGATGAACACTGAAGCTTTCTTT.

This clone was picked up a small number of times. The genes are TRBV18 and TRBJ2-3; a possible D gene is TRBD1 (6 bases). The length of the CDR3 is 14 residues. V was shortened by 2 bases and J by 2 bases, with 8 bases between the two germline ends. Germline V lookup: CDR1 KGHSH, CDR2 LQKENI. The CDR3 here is CASSPRTATDTQYF. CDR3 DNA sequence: TGTGCCAGCTCACCAAGGACAGCCACAGATACGCAGTATTTT.

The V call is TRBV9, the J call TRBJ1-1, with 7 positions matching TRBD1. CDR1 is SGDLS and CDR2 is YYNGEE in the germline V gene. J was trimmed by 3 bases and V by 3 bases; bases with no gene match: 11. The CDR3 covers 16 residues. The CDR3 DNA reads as TGTGCCAGCAGCGCAGACCCCTTGGGGACAGACACTGAAGCTTTCTTT. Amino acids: CASSADPLGTDTEAFF.

The CDR3 protein is CASLSPGGPGNEQFF. CDR3 DNA: TGTGCCAGCCTCTCCCCGGGGGGACCGGGAAATGAGCAGTTCTTC. The V and J genes are TRBV28 and TRBJ2-1; 7 bases match TRBD2. Germline values: CDR1 MDHEN, CDR2 SYDVKM. CDR3 length: 15 residues. Losses at the gene ends were 8 bases for V and 7 bases for J; bases not matched to a gene: 14.

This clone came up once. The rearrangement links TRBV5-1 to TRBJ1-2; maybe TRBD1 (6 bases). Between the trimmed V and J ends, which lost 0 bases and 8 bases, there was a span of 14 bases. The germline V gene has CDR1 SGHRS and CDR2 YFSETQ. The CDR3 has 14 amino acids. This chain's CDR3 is CASSLAGTGNGYTF. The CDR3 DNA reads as TGCGCCAGCAGCTTGGCCGGTACAGGGAACGGCTACACCTTC.

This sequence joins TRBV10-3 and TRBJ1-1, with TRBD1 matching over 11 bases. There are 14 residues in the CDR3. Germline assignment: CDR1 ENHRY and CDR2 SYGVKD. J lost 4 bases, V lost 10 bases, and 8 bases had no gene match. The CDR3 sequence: CATEGGQGGTEAFF. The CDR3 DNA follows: TGTGCCACAGAGGGGGGACAGGGGGGCACTGAAGCTTTCTTT.

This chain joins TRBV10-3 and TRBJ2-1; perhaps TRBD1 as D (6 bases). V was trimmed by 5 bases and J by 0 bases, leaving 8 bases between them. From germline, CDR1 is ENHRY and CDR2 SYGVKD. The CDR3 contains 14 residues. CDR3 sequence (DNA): TGTGCCATCAGTCAGGGGTTCTCCTACAATGAGCAGTTCTTC. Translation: CAISQGFSYNEQFF.

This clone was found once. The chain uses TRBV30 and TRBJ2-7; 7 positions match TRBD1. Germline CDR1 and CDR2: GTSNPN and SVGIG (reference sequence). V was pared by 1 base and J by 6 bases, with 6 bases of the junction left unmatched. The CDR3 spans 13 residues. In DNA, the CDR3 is TGTGCCTGGAGTGCCCTGACAGGGAGCGAGCAGTACTTC. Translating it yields CAWSALTGSEQYF.

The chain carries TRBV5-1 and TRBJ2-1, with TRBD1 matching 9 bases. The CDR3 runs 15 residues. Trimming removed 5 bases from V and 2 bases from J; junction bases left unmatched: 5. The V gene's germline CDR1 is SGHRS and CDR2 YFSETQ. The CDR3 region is CASRLDRGPYNEQFF. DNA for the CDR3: TGCGCCAGCAGACTGGACAGGGGCCCCTACAATGAGCAGTTCTTC.